This TCR beta chain was sequenced during a study of blood T cell repertoires in COVID-19. From germline, CDR1 is DFQATT and CDR2 SNEGSKA (reference sequence). Trimming took 3 bases from V and 5 from J, leaving 14 bases between them. The CDR3 length is 14 residues. Original processing notes: The authors estimated nucleated cell counts from reference gene primer amplification. This table comes from immunoSEQ multiplex PCR, and its TCRdb copy is limited to in-frame clones, with some not included. The D gene and trimming were derived from the DNA, and the V and J assignments and clone size from that table. Among roughly 100,000 clones, over 75% were seen once, and the ten largest hold around 13%.

V and J are TRBV20-1 and TRBJ1-5; D not resolved. This clonotype was sampled from a human donor in a cohort sampled during active or convalescent COVID-19. The sample consisted of peripheral blood. The CDR3 nucleotides are TGCAGTGCTAGTGAGGCGGGGTGGGATCAGCCCCAGCATTTT. Translation: CSASEAGWDQPQHF.